Each of the 2 T cell receptor beta chains below was sequenced from the same sample in a study of shared clonotypes between healthy human individuals. Profiling relied on immunoSEQ multiplex PCR, and the TCRdb table lists in-frame clones only, not all of them. The sample lists about 2.2 million clones, about 93% seen once, with about 1.8% in the top ten. It was CD45RO-negative cells, positively selected for CCR7, that made up naive CD8 cells, with terminally differentiated effector memory CD45RA+ cells excluded. Sequencing was carried out using naive CD8+ T cells from PBMCs. Every receptor here comes from a man aged 18 to 29 in good health. Some clones in this sample may be carry-over from other donors' samples.

This chain uses TRBV28 with TRBJ2-2; D is tentatively TRBD1 or TRBD2 (5 bases each). With 5 bases removed from V and 5 bases from J, the gap between germline ends came to 18 bases. Per germline, CDR1 MDHEN and CDR2 SYDVKM. This CDR3 spans 16 amino acids. For the CDR3, the DNA is TGTGCCAGCAGTACGGGACCCTTACTTGGGACCGGGGAGCTGTTTTTT. It translates to CASSTGPLLGTGELFF. Full variable domain (remainder filled in from reference TRBV28 and TRBJ2-2): DVKVTQSSRYLVKRTGEKVFLECVQDMDHENMFWYRQDPGLGLRLIYFSYDVKMKEKGDIPEGYSVSREKKERFSLILESASTNQTSMYLCASSTGPLLGTGELFFGEGSRLTVL.

V gene TRBV29-1 combines with J gene TRBJ2-7; 10 positions match TRBD2. Looked up from germline, CDR1 is SQVTM and CDR2 is ANQGSEA. The trim removed 3 bases at V and 1 base at J, leaving 3 bases unmatched. The CDR3 contains 14 residues. The CDR3 nucleotides are TGCAGCGTTGAGCTAGCGGGGGAGTCCTACGAGCAGTACTTC. Residues: CSVELAGESYEQYF.